The clone carrying this TCR beta chain was recorded at least ten times. Its cognate antigen is unknown. This record belongs to a study of T cell repertoires in cytomegalovirus infection. Looking at the study overall: In public TCR beta signatures, there were indications of both CMV infection and matching HLA type. The study, taken as a whole, reports: The ex vivo response was dominated by HLA-C-restricted CMV-specific TCR beta clonotypes. Cumulative public TCR beta family frequency identified CMV carriers with the relevant HLA.

This CDR3 has 15 amino acids. V lost 6 bases to trimming and J lost 3 bases; unmatched junction nucleotides: 4. TCRdb redid the calling of the reads with MiXCR, one entry per CDR3 protein. Of about 320,000 distinct CDR3 sequences in the sample, 8% to 10% were seen once. The genes are TRBV12-3 or TRBV12-4 and TRBJ2-1; the match to TRBD2 covers 11 bases. The sample taken for sequencing was PBMCs. This TCR came from a human donor in good health (CMV status not recorded). Some clones in this sample may be carry-over from other donors' samples. CDR3 in DNA: TGTGCCAGCAGATATAGCGGGGGGGACTACAATGAGCAGTTCTTC. Translating gives CASRYSGGDYNEQFF.